These 4 T cell receptor beta chains share one sample of origin, sequenced in a study of glioma-infiltrating T cells. Amplification of TCR alpha and beta CDR3 regions from RNA used iRepertoire nested multiplex PCR. Using its own MiXCR run on the multiplex PCR reads, TCRdb lists one record per CDR3 protein. The data show roughly 200,000 distinct CDR3 sequences, approximately 30% seen once. Sequences were obtained from glioma tissue, nonneoplastic brain tissue, or PBMCs (not recorded which). The receptors were sampled from a human donor with low-grade glioma or glioblastoma, undergoing nonglioma brain surgery, or in good health (not recorded which).

A note on this clonotype: The limits of the CDR3 on the DNA are not certain, so only TCRdb's listed CDR3 is given. The CDR3 protein is CASSLGVGSGSYNEKFF. V usage is TRBV7-2 and J usage is TRBJ2-1; the table's D gene call, TRBD1, was not cross checked with the DNA. Inclusive of both ends, the CDR3 amounts to 17 amino acids. Germline CDR1 is SGHTA and CDR2 is FQGNSA.

The sample holds a few counts of this clonotype. This chain joins TRBV18 and TRBJ2-7, with 9 bases matching TRBD1. This CDR3 is built from 15 residues. CDR1 and CDR2 (germline): KGHSH, LQKENI. The ends lost 2 bases at V and 1 base at J; junction bases unmatched: 3. Here the CDR3 DNA reads TGTGCCAGCTCACCATCGGGACAGGGATCCTACGAGCAGTACTTC. Protein product: CASSPSGQGSYEQYF.

This clonotype was counted many times. This sequence joins TRBV7-2 and TRBJ2-7; D might be TRBD1 (6 bases). V was trimmed by 4 bases and J by 3 bases, leaving 13 bases between them. The CDR3 totals 14 residues. Per germline, CDR1 SGHTA and CDR2 FQGNSA. The CDR3 DNA reads as TGTGCCAGCAGCTGGACAGTAAGAGACTACGAGCAGTACTTC. This encodes CASSWTVRDYEQYF.

This clonotype was found many times. The gene calls are TRBV28 and TRBJ2-7; tentative D call: TRBD1 (6 bases). This CDR3 is built from 11 residues. Between the trimmed V and J ends, which lost 5 bases and 12 bases, there was a span of 14 bases. The germline V gene has CDR1 MDHEN and CDR2 SYDVKM. In DNA, the CDR3 is TGTGCCAGCAGTCTATACAGGGACCTGTACTTC. Encoded protein: CASSLYRDLYF.